This entry features one T cell receptor (beta chain) sequence. Its specificity is not known. This entry belongs to a study of T-cell memory formation after mild COVID-19. TCR alpha and TCR beta cDNA libraries carrying sample barcodes and UMIs came from 5'RACE with constant-segment primers. Via MiXCR, TCRdb re-called the 5' RACE reads, giving one row per CDR3 protein. Of over 400,000 distinct CDR3 sequences in the sample, less than 25% were seen once. Per the germline V gene, CDR1 is SNHLY and CDR2 is FYNNEI. This CDR3 region has 14 residues. Trimming took 6 bases from V and 1 from J; bases not matched to a gene: 2. Study-level points and caveats: Whether day 37 second-wave clones are SARS-CoV-2-specific was not confirmed.

Sequenced: PBMCs or a T cell subset sorted from them (not recorded which). The chain uses TRBV2 and TRBJ2-1, with 8 bases lining up with TRBD1. This TCR was sampled from an adult woman who had mild COVID-19 (a few samples of this study predate the infection). Cell type and time point are not known. CDR3 DNA: TGTGCCAGCAGAACAGGGGGTTCCTACAATGAGCAGTTCTTC. It encodes CASRTGGSYNEQFF.